This T cell receptor (beta chain) was found in a study of neurological immune-mediated disorders. Findings and caveats of the study: HTLV-1-associated myelopathy had the most TCR clonal expansion, while multiple sclerosis had the least, a level that fell below healthy controls.

This clonotype was seen repeatedly, ten times or more. Its antigen is currently unknown. Trimming removed 6 bases at V and 11 bases at J, with 19 bases between. Germline CDR1 reads DFQATT; CDR2 reads SNEGSKA (reference sequence). The CDR3 spans 13 residues. As for the cDNA, it was generated by 5'RACE with 10-nucleotide random UMIs. Via MiXCR, TCRdb re-called the 5' RACE reads, giving one row per CDR3 protein. The table lists tens of thousands of distinct CDR3 sequences, 3.9% of them singletons. This chain connects TRBV20-1 to TRBJ1-4; a weak D match, TRBD1 (6 bases). Sequences were obtained from PBMCs. This receptor was obtained from a man aged 25 to 40 with multiple sclerosis. CDR3 sequence reads: CSAMGQGAGKLFF. CDR3 coding DNA: TGCAGTGCCATGGGACAAGGCGCTGGCAAACTGTTTTTT.